This T cell receptor (beta chain) comes out of a study of beta chain features in type 1 diabetes. Study-level results: Insertions were fewer and deletions more numerous at VDJ junctions in type 1 diabetes patients. Shortening that was moderate but significant affected the TCRB CDR3s of Type 1 diabetes patients in all four CD4+ subsets.

Germline values: CDR1 LNHDA, CDR2 SQIVND (reference sequence). Trimming took 6 bases from V and 0 from J; bases not matched to a gene: 5. The CDR3 runs 15 residues. Of the isolated RNA, all was reverse transcribed, and so the sequenced material was expressed TCRB transcripts. The data were produced by immunoSEQ multiplex PCR, yet TCRdb's version contains in-frame clones alone and is incomplete. The data show 200,000 to 250,000 clones, approximately 13% seen once. A remark on this clone: Antigen specificity is unknown.

The V and J genes are TRBV19 and TRBJ2-7; 10 bases align to TRBD1. Sequencing used naive CD4+ T cells from blood. The TCR sequence derives from a man aged 30 to 39 with type 1 diabetes. CDR3 in DNA: TGTGCCAGTAGGGCCGGGACAGGGGCCTCCTACGAGCAGTACTTC. It translates to CASRAGTGASYEQYF.